This T cell receptor (beta chain) is from a study of early T cells in non-severe SARS-CoV-2 infection. Individual cDNA molecules received unique molecular identifiers during library preparation. Each CDR3 protein is one row after TCRdb ran MiXCR on the 5' RACE reads. The sample contains 60,000 to 75,000 distinct CDR3 sequences, around 12% of which appear only once. The CDR3 extends over 15 amino acids. V dropped 3 bases and J dropped 7; count of bases not matched to a gene: 10. CDR1 is SGDLS and CDR2 is YYNGEE in the germline V gene. This clonotype was counted between two and nine times. The clonotype originates from an adult who was a healthcare worker with PCR-confirmed SARS-CoV-2 infection or an uninfected control (not recorded which). The chain recombines TRBV9 with TRBJ2-1; 7 bases map to TRBD1. Sequencing was carried out using whole blood. For the CDR3, the DNA is TGTGCCAGCAGCGCCCCTAATTTGGACAGGAATGAGCAGTTCTTC. This codes for CASSAPNLDRNEQFF. Complete variable domain (other parts from reference TRBV9 and TRBJ2-1): DSGVTQTPKHLITATGQRVTLRCSPRSGDLSVYWYQQSLDQGLQFLIQYYNGEERAKGNILERFSAQQFPDLHSELNLSSLELGDSALYFCASSAPNLDRNEQFFGPGTRLTVL.